Sequencing of this T cell receptor (beta chain) was carried out in a study of T cell changes during pregnancy in multiple sclerosis (dated by TCRdb to about 2019). In terms of the full investigation: In women with multiple sclerosis, the researchers looked at how the T cell repertoire shifted as pregnancy progressed.

On this clone itself: The specificity of this receptor is unknown. No base-level quality is on record; no much larger clone is a single base apart.

There are 15 amino acids in the CDR3, from cysteine to phenylalanine inclusive. Just CDR3 DNA is preserved here, 45 bases in frame from base 1. After removal of 6 bases from V and 9 bases from J, the junction retains 9 bases not matched to a gene. The germline V gene provides CDR1 SNHLY and CDR2 FYNNEI. Library prep was done by the immunoSEQ multiplex PCR assay. TCRdb obtained this table from immuneACCESS and retained in-frame rearrangements with V and J assigned. These tables miss some clones; where compared with another copy, unresolved V genes account for less than half of the shortfall, and the remainder is unexplained. Counted in this sample were roughly 88,000 clones; roughly nine tenths of them appeared once. 1.5% to 1.7% of the sample is taken by the ten largest.

This specimen was peripheral blood, taken in the first trimester of pregnancy. The chain is assembled from TRBV2 and TRBJ2-1, with 12 central nucleotides matching TRBD2. The sequence was collected from a female donor with multiple sclerosis, enrolled in a pregnancy study. The CDR3 region: CASRVTSGSPREQFF. The nucleotides read TGTGCCAGCAGGGTGACTAGCGGGAGCCCGCGTGAGCAGTTCTTC.